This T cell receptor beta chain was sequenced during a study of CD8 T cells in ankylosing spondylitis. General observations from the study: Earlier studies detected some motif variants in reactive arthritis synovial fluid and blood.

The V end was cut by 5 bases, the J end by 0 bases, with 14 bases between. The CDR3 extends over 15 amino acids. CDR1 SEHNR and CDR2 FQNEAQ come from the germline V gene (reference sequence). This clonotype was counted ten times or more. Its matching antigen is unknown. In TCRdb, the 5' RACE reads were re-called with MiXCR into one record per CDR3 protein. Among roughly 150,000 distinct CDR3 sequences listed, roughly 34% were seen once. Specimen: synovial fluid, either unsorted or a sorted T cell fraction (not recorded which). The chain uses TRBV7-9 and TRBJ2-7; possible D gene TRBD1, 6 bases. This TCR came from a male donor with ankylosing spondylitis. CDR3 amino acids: CASSLGGKSSYEQYF. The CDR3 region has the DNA TGTGCCAGCAGCCTAGGGGGAAAGAGCTCCTACGAGCAGTACTTC. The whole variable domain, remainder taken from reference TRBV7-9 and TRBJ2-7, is DTGVSQNPRHKITKRGQNVTFRCDPISEHNRLYWYRQTLGQGPEFLTYFQNEAQLEKSRLLSDRFSAERPKGSFSTLEIQRTEQGDSAMYLCASSLGGKSSYEQYFGPGTRLTVT.